This T cell receptor beta chain was identified in a study of blood T cells in healthy people across ages (dated by TCRdb to between 2015 and 2017). With respect to the entire study: In model experiments, template switching captured roughly one uniquely barcoded TCR beta cDNA molecule for every two T cells. To track age-related changes in TCR beta repertoire diversity, the study relied on deep sequencing normalized with unique cDNA molecular identifiers. Four age groups were formed from the donors: young (average approximately 15 years), middle-aged (roughly 38), aged (around 68) and long-lived (82). To avoid experimental bias, donors of different ages were distributed randomly across sequencing lanes. The study analyzed two additional independent replicas of 1 million unique cDNA reads from the same blood draw for two donors, one aged 18 to 29 and one aged 80 or older.

Libraries were built with 5' RACE. Reads for this sample came from an Illumina HiSeq 2500. The second PCR ran for roughly 7 to 12 cycles and used a J-beta primer mix along with a sample-barcoded 5' primer. A unique molecular identifier was introduced onto each TCR beta cDNA molecule by a template-switch 5' adaptor carrying 12 random nucleotides. At least 3 million CDR3-containing paired-end reads were obtained from each sample. First-strand cDNA synthesis was performed from all RNA using the Mint cDNA synthesis kit, with priming by a TRBC-specific oligonucleotide. All cDNA was treated with uracil-DNA glycosylase and then went through a first 18-cycle PCR with the universal primers M1SS and BC2_uni_R. Processing in the source paper ran as follows. Each sample was normalized by randomly selecting 1 million high-quality reads, each carrying a distinct molecular identifier. Reads sharing molecular identifiers were discarded rather than binned into consensus sequences. MiTCR, set to a Q25 quality threshold and the strictest error-elimination algorithm, was used for CDR3 identification, clonotype clustering and error correction. A nonparametric unseen species model with Euler transformation was used to estimate a lower bound on total TCR beta diversity. TCRdb passed the public sequencing reads through fastp at Q25 and MiXCR, retaining productive beta sequences. Identical CDR3 protein sequences are pooled into one entry, listed with their most common genes and DNA. The V and J calls shown here were made by TCRdb, not taken from the authors' results. The sample yields about 1.7 million distinct CDR3 sequences; 28% were counted once. Together, the top ten hold over 7% of the sample.

Including cysteine and phenylalanine, the CDR3 has 13 amino acids. CDR3 DNA is the only sequence kept; it has 39 bases, read in frame from the first base. The V and J ends are trimmed by 0 bases and 13 bases, leaving 12 bases between them. The germline V gene encodes CDR1 LGHNA and CDR2 YSLEER. The approximately 39 donors, aged about 6 to 100 years, were systemically healthy Caucasian individuals from Russia. About 9.1 milliliters of peripheral blood were collected from each donor into EDTA-treated Vacutainer tubes. Ficoll-Paque density-gradient centrifugation was used to isolate PBMCs, with at least 7 million per sample. Total RNA, at least 6 micrograms per sample, was extracted from PBMCs with Trizol reagent. For every donor, an aliquot of PBMCs went through flow cytometry to measure the percentages of naive CD45RAhigh/CD27high T cells. Broad study findings and their caveats: Estimates of total diversity based on one million sequenced T cells were regarded as lower bounds and as underestimates. The CMV infection status of donors was not known, potentially confounding age-related changes in expanded clonotypes. Conclusive comparison of naive and antigen-experienced compartments was prevented by the profiling of bulk unsorted PBMCs. A strong correlation was found between observed TCR beta diversity and the percentage of naive T cells measured by flow cytometry. Observed TCR beta diversity per million T cells fell roughly linearly with age, and a significant reduction was already apparent by age around 40. Compared with the aged group, the long-lived group had more naive CD4+ T cells, fewer expanded clones and increased TCR diversity, suggesting age selection.

This clonotype has just a few counts. What antigen it recognizes has not been identified. No per-base quality is available; no much larger clone lies one base away. This sequence originates from a woman in her 30s in good health. The source material was blood. The chain was built from TRBV4-3 and TRBJ1-4, with the D gene call left open. The CDR3: CASSQDPGSRLFF. Here is the DNA: TGCGCCAGCAGCCAAGATCCCGGCAGTAGACTGTTTTTT.